This T cell receptor beta chain was recorded in a study of human T cells and chemical hapten exposure. Sample time point: pre-sensitization, week 0. Stated treatment: therapeutic diphenylcyclopropenone sensitization with weekly scalp DPC. One entry per CDR3 protein results from TCRdb running MiXCR on the RACE reads. The sample lists tens of thousands of distinct CDR3 sequences, 11% to 15% occurring once. Many counts were recorded for this clonotype. Germline lookup yields CDR1 MGHRA and CDR2 YSYEKL. V lost 0 bases and J lost 6; bases outside the gene matches: 8. The CDR3 contains 16 residues. The sample was whole blood, taken in connection with sensitization to the hapten diphenylcyclopropenone (DPC). This receptor was taken from a woman between 50 and 59 years old with alopecia areata. Some clones in this sample may be carry-over from other donors' samples. This chain joins TRBV4-1 and TRBJ2-5; TRBD2 aligns across 9 bases. The CDR3 loop reads CASSQDGAGGKKTQYF. For the CDR3, the DNA is TGCGCCAGCAGCCAAGATGGGGCGGGAGGGAAGAAGACCCAGTACTTC.